The entry below describes one TCR beta chain. Its antigen is undetermined. Profiling relied on immunoSEQ multiplex PCR, and the TCRdb table lists in-frame clones only, not all of them. Among under 550,000 clones listed, around nine tenths were seen once. This record comes from a study of Ad26.COV2.S vaccination and SARS-CoV-2 variants. Regarding the study as a whole: Placebo and vaccine recipients had non-spike TCR breadth that was similar. People who got the vaccine had more spike-specific TCR breadth than people who got placebo. Considerable breadth of spike-specific CD8+ and CD4+ T cell responses has reportedly been documented following vaccination.

Treatment in this sample: 15 to 20 received Ad26.COV2.S at low or high dose, single or two shots; about 5 received placebo; per-sample allocation not given. Samples came from day 63 after the first vaccine or placebo injection. The CDR3 is made up of 18 amino acids. Germline trimming cut 3 bases from V and 4 bases from J; bases unmatched to any gene: 17. CDR1 is KGHSH, CDR2 LQKENI, per germline. The sequence was collected from a person between 18 and 65 years old who received the Ad26.COV2.S COVID-19 vaccine or a placebo. This chain uses TRBV18 with TRBJ1-2, with 7 nucleotides matching TRBD1. The material was peripheral blood, obtained in a trial of Ad26.COV2.S vaccine versus placebo. CDR3 nucleotides: TGTGCCAGCTCACCCACCCAGGGAAGTACAGGGGATCGCTATGGCTACACCTTC. As protein: CASSPTQGSTGDRYGYTF.